These 5 T cell receptor beta chains share one sample of origin, sequenced in a study of cytomegalovirus exposure and HLA in healthy donors. Both 60 Vbeta primers and 13 Jbeta primers went into the PCR. Profiling relied on immunoSEQ multiplex PCR, and the TCRdb table lists in-frame clones only, not all of them. The sample consists of about 190,000 clones, roughly 79% of them appearing once. Sample: PBMCs. These receptors were collected from a woman under 30 in good health and CMV-seronegative.

The chain couples TRBV27 to TRBJ2-5; the match to TRBD1 covers 8 bases. V was clipped by 6 bases and J by 4 bases; unmatched bases: 16. This CDR3 spans 17 amino acids. Germline V gene sequence: CDR1 MNHEY, CDR2 SMNVEV (reference sequence). Here the CDR3 DNA reads TGTGCCAGCAGCTCTCGAGCTGCAGGACAGGGTGGAGAGACCCAGTACTTC. Translation gives CASSSRAAGQGGETQYF.

The chain is built from TRBV5-1 and TRBJ1-1; no reliable D call. Germline V lookup: CDR1 SGHRS, CDR2 YFSETQ. V lost 4 bases and J lost 0, with 10 bases in between. The CDR3 has 14 residues. The CDR3 sequence: CASSPDTLNTEAFF. The DNA of the CDR3 is TGCGCCAGCAGCCCTGACACCTTGAACACTGAAGCTTTCTTT.

This clone was found a few times. This chain uses TRBV6-5 with TRBJ1-2, with D uncertain. With 2 bases removed from V and 4 bases from J, the gap between germline ends came to 5 bases. Per germline, CDR1 MNHEY and CDR2 SVGAGI. The CDR3 is 12 residues long. The CDR3 loop reads CASSYNLYGYTF. The CDR3 nucleotides are TGTGCCAGCAGTTACAATCTCTATGGCTACACCTTC.

The V and J genes are TRBV20-1 and TRBJ2-7; 8 positions agree with TRBD2. This CDR3 has 11 residues. Germline V CDR1 and CDR2: DFQATT, SNEGSKA (reference sequence). The junction had 2 bases not matched to a gene; V was cut back by 6 bases and J by 4 bases. The chain's CDR3 is CSAGGGYEQYF. In DNA, the CDR3 is TGCAGTGCCGGGGGGGGATACGAGCAGTACTTC.

This CDR3 is CASSPGGQETQYF. The CDR3 nucleotides read TGTGCCAGCAGCCCCGGGGGACAAGAGACCCAGTACTTC. The chain uses TRBV5-4 and TRBJ2-5, with D tentatively TRBD2 (6 bases). The V and J ends lost 4 bases and 2 bases respectively, with 9 bases between them. Germline-derived CDR1 and CDR2 are SGHNT and YYREEE (reference sequence). This CDR3 comprises 13 residues. The whole variable domain, filled in from reference TRBV5-4 and TRBJ2-5, reads ETGVTQSPTHLIKTRGQQVTLRCSSQSGHNTVSWYQQALGQGPQFIFQYYREEENGRGNFPPRFSGLQFPNYSSELNVNALELDDSALYLCASSPGGQETQYFGPGTRLLVL.